This T cell receptor (beta chain) is from a study of blood T cell repertoires in COVID-19. At the level of the study: Specimens from acute and convalescent COVID-19 originated in the United States, Italy and Spain. T cells, B-cell-depleted T cells, or PBMCs provided the cDNA or gDNA that served as material.

Sequencing was performed with immunoSEQ multiplex PCR; in TCRdb, only in-frame clones are kept and a portion is missing. The sample lists hundreds of thousands of clones, around 90% seen once, with around 12% in the top ten. Germline assignment: CDR1 LGHDT and CDR2 YNNKEL (reference sequence). Losses at the gene ends were 1 base for V and 5 bases for J; bases not matched to a gene: 2. This CDR3 has 14 residues. The sequence was collected from a woman under 30 who had recovered from COVID-19. The chain carries TRBV3-1 (or the pseudogene TRBV3-2) and TRBJ1-1; 9 bases are shared with TRBD1. Sequencing was done on a sample of peripheral blood. The CDR3 nucleotides read TGTGCCAGCAGCCAAGGGACAGGGGAAACTGAAGCTTTCTTT. Protein product: CASSQGTGETEAFF.